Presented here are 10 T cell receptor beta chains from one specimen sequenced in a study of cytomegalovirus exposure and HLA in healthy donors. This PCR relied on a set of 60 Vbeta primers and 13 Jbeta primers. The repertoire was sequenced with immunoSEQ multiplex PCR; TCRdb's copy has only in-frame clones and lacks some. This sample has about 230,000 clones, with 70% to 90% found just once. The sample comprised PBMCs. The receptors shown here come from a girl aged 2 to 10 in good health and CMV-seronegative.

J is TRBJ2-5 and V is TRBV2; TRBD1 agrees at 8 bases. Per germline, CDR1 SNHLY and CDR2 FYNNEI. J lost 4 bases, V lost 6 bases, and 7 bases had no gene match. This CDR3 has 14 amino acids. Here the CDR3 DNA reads TGTGCCAGCAGCCTGGACAGGGTAGGAGAGACCCAGTACTTC. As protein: CASSLDRVGETQYF.

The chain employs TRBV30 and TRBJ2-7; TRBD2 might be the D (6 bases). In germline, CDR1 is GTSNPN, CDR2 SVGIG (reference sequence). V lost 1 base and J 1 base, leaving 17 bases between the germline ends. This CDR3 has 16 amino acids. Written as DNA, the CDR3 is TGTGCCTGGAGTGGCCTTGGAGGGGTTGTATCCTACGAGCAGTACTTC. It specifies CAWSGLGGVVSYEQYF.

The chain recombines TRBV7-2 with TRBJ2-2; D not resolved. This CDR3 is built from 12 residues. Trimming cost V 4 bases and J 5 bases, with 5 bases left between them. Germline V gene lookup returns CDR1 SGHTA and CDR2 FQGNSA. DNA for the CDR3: TGTGCCAGCAGCTCCTATACCGGGGAGCTGTTTTTT. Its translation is CASSSYTGELFF.

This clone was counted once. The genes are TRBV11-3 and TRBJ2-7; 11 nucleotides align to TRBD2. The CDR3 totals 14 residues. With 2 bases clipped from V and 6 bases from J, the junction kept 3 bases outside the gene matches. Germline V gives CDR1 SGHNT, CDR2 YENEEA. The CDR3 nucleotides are TGTGCCAGCAGCTTAACTAGCGGGAGAGGCGAGCAGTACTTC. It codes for CASSLTSGRGEQYF. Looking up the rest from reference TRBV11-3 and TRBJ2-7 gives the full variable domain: EAGVVQSPRYKIIEKKQPVAFWCNPISGHNTLYWYLQNLGQGPELLIRYENEEAVDDSQLPKDRFSAERLKGVDSTLKIQPAELGDSAVYLCASSLTSGRGEQYFGPGTRLTVT.

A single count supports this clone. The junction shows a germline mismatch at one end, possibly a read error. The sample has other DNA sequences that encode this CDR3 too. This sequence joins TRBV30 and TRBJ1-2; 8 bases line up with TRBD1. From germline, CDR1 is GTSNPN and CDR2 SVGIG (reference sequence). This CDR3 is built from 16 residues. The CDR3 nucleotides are TGCGCCTGGAGTGTACAGGGGACAGGACCAAACTATGGCTACACCTTC. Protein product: CAWSVQGTGPNYGYTF.

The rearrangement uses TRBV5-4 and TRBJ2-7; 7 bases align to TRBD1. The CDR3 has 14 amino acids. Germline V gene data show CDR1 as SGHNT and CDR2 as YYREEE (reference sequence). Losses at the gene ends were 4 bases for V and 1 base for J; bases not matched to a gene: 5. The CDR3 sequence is CASSPGTVSYEQYF. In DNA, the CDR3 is TGTGCCAGCAGCCCCGGGACAGTATCCTACGAGCAGTACTTC.

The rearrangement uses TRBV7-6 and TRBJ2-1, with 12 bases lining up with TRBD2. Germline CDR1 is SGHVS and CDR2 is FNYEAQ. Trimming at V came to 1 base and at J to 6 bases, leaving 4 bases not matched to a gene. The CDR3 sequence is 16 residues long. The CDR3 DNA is TGTGCCAGCAGCTTAGGTCCTAGCGGGAGGGCCAATGAGCAGTTCTTC. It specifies CASSLGPSGRANEQFF.

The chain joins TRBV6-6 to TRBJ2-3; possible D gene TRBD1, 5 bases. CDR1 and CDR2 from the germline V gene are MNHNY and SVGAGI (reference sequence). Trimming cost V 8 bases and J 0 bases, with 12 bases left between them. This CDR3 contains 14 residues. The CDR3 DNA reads TGTGCCAGCGTCAGGGCGGTTAGCACAGATACGCAGTATTTT. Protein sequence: CASVRAVSTDTQYF.

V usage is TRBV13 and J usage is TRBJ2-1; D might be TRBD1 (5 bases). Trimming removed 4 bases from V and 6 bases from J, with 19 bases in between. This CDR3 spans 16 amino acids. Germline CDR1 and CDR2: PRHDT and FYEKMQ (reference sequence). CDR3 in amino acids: CASSSWGEGRLNEQFF. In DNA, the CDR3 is TGTGCCAGCAGCTCATGGGGCGAAGGGCGCCTCAATGAGCAGTTCTTC.

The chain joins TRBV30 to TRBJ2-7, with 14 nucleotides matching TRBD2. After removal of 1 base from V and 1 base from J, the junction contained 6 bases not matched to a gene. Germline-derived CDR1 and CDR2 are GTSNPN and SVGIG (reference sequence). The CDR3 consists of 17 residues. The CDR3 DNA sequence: TGTGCCTGGAGTGGGGGGACTAGCGGGAGACGTTCCTACGAGCAGTACTTC. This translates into CAWSGGTSGRRSYEQYF.